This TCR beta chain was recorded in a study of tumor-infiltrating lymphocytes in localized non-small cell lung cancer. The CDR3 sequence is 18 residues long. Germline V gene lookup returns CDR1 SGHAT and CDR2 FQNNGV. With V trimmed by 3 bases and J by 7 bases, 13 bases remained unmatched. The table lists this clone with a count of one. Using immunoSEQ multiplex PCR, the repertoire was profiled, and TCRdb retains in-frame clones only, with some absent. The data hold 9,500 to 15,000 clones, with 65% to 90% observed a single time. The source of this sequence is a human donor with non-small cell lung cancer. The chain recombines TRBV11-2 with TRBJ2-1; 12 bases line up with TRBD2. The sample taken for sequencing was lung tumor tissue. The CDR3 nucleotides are TGTGCCAGCAGCTTGCAAACACCTACGACTAGCGGGGGTAATGAGCAGTTCTTC. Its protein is CASSLQTPTTSGGNEQFF. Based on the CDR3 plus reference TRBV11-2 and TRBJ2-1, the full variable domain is EAGVAQSPRYKIIEKRQSVAFWCNPISGHATLYWYQQILGQGPKLLIQFQNNGVVDDSQLPKDRFSAERLKGVDSTLKIQPAKLEDSAVYLCASSLQTPTTSGGNEQFFGPGTRLTVL.